The 13 T cell receptor beta chains presented below share a single source sample, sequenced in a study of cytomegalovirus exposure and HLA in healthy donors. The PCR contained 60 Vbeta and 13 Jbeta primers. Measured with immunoSEQ multiplex PCR; TCRdb has only the in-frame clones, and not every one. Among a few hundred thousand clones listed, roughly 70% were seen once. The material sequenced was PBMCs. Receptors were obtained from a female donor in good health and CMV-seronegative.

Turning to this clone: The identical CDR3 is also encoded by other nucleotide sequences in the sample. V is TRBV18 and J is TRBJ2-5, with D hard to call. Germline V gene data show CDR1 as KGHSH and CDR2 as LQKENI. This CDR3 contains 11 residues. The V and J ends lost 3 bases and 5 bases respectively, with 4 bases between them. DNA of the CDR3: TGTGCCAGCTCACCGTCGGAGACCCAGTACTTC. As protein: CASSPSETQYF.

The rearrangement uses TRBV30 and TRBJ1-5; D not certain. CDR3 length equals 14 residues. V was clipped by 3 bases and J by 0 bases, with 9 bases between them. Germline V gives CDR1 GTSNPN, CDR2 SVGIG (reference sequence). The CDR3 loop is CAWRGRNSNQPQHF. The CDR3 region has the DNA TGTGCCTGGAGAGGCAGGAATAGCAATCAGCCCCAGCATTTT. The full variable domain, rest sourced from reference TRBV30 and TRBJ1-5, is SQTIHQWPATLVQPVGSPLSLECTVEGTSNPNLYWYRQAAGRGLQLLFYSVGIGQISSEVPQNLSASRPQDRQFILSSKKLLLSDSGFYLCAWRGRNSNQPQHFGDGTRLSIL.

The rearrangement joins TRBV19 to TRBJ2-2, with a weak D call TRBD2 (5 bases). The CDR3 totals 13 residues. The germline gives CDR1 LNHDA, CDR2 SQIVND (reference sequence). V lost 7 bases and J lost 2, with 8 bases in between. The CDR3 region has the DNA TGTGCCAGTACCCTAGCTAACACCGGGGAGCTGTTTTTT. Its protein product is CASTLANTGELFF.

The rearrangement uses TRBV5-6 and TRBJ1-5, with unresolved D. The CDR3 is 13 residues long. Per the germline V gene, CDR1 is SGHDT and CDR2 is YYEEEE. V was clipped by 0 bases and J by 7 bases, with 8 bases between them. The CDR3 coding sequence is TGTGCCAGCAGCTTGGCCTCGGGGCAGCCCCAGCATTTT. Translation: CASSLASGQPQHF.

The chain uses TRBV7-9 and TRBJ2-5; 10 bases agree with TRBD1. Near its end, the DNA agrees better with TRBJ2-7, so the J call may be wrong. This CDR3 is built from 14 residues. Germline V gene lookup returns CDR1 SEHNR and CDR2 FQNEAQ (reference sequence). The CDR3 bases are TGTGCCAGCAGCTTAGCGGGACAGGGGTACGAGCAGTACTTC. Amino acid sequence: CASSLAGQGYEQYF.

V is TRBV7-8 and J is TRBJ2-7; 8 nucleotides agree with TRBD1. Germline trimming cut 0 bases from V and 2 bases from J; bases unmatched to any gene: 6. The length of the CDR3 is 16 residues. The germline CDR1 and CDR2 sequences are SGHVS and FQNEAQ. The CDR3 spells CASSLAPTGGPYEQYF. In DNA, the CDR3 is TGTGCCAGCAGCTTAGCGCCTACAGGGGGTCCCTACGAGCAGTACTTC.

The gene calls are TRBV7-9 and TRBJ2-4, with D hard to call. The germline CDR1 and CDR2 sequences are SEHNR and FQNEAQ (reference sequence). The CDR3 sequence is 15 residues long. Trimming cost V 5 bases and J 6 bases, with 17 bases left between them. In nucleotides, the CDR3 is TGTGCCAGCAGCCGAGAAGGCCGGGTGGTAAACATTCAGTACTTC. Translated, it gives CASSREGRVVNIQYF.

The genes are TRBV7-9 and TRBJ2-7; 12 bases fit TRBD2. This CDR3 region has 15 residues. J gave up 5 bases and V 1 base, and 3 bases lay outside the gene matches. Germline-derived CDR1 and CDR2 are SEHNR and FQNEAQ (reference sequence). The CDR3 nucleotides are TGTGCCAGCAGCTTAGGACTAGCGGGAGTTAACGAGCAGTACTTC. Its protein is CASSLGLAGVNEQYF.

V and J are TRBV7-9 and TRBJ1-1; D possibly corresponds to TRBD1 (5 bases). Germline V gives CDR1 SEHNR, CDR2 FQNEAQ (reference sequence). V dropped 6 bases and J dropped 1 base, with 12 bases sitting between them. The CDR3 sequence is 14 residues long. In DNA, the CDR3 is TGTGCCAGCAGACTGGGGCGAGAGAACACTGAAGCTTTCTTT. Translating gives CASRLGRENTEAFF.

V gene TRBV9 combines with J gene TRBJ2-2; the match to TRBD2 covers 10 bases. The CDR3 contains 16 residues. J was trimmed by 1 base and V by 4 bases; bases with no gene match: 4. In germline, CDR1 is SGDLS, CDR2 YYNGEE. The CDR3 sequence: CASSKIAGGNTGELFF. The CDR3 DNA reads as TGTGCCAGCAGCAAAATAGCGGGAGGGAACACCGGGGAGCTGTTTTTT.

This clone was recorded only once. This sequence joins TRBV5-1 and TRBJ1-1; D is uncertain. Trimming stripped 4 bases from V and 2 bases from J, with 12 bases between. The CDR3 covers 14 residues. Per germline, CDR1 SGHRS and CDR2 YFSETQ. The CDR3 sequence is CASSGPSENTEAFF. The CDR3 DNA follows: TGCGCCAGCAGCGGGCCCTCCGAAAACACTGAAGCTTTCTTT. Full variable domain (missing parts from reference TRBV5-1 and TRBJ1-1): KAGVTQTPRYLIKTRGQQVTLSCSPISGHRSVSWYQQTPGQGLQFLFEYFSETQRNKGNFPGRFSGRQFSNSRSEMNVSTLELGDSALYLCASSGPSENTEAFFGQGTRLTVV.

The chain joins TRBV28 to TRBJ1-2; D not resolved. Germline CDR1 and CDR2: MDHEN and SYDVKM. Trimming cost V 2 bases and J 1 base, with 5 bases left between them. The CDR3 totals 13 residues. The CDR3 sequence is CASSLTSNYGYTF. The CDR3 DNA is TGTGCCAGCAGTTTAACCAGTAACTATGGCTACACCTTC.

This clone was counted once. The J gene is TRBJ2-3, the V gene TRBV7-2; 8 bases are a match to TRBD2. Unmatched junction bases numbered 14, after V lost 3 bases and J lost 0 bases. Germline assignment: CDR1 SGHTA and CDR2 FQGNSA. This CDR3 is 19 amino acids long. In DNA, the CDR3 is TGTGCCAGCAGCTTCAAGTCCGGGAGGGTTACCCCTAGCACAGATACGCAGTATTTT. This gives the protein CASSFKSGRVTPSTDTQYF.